Each of the 19 T cell receptor beta chains below was sequenced from the same sample in a study of CD8+ T cells in alopecia areata. Extraction of RNA preceded its reverse transcription into cDNA, which served as the sequencing template. Sequencing was performed with immunoSEQ multiplex PCR; in TCRdb, only in-frame clones are kept and a portion is missing. The table has 270,000 or so clones, roughly 50% seen once. Specified treatment: oral pan-JAK inhibitor, 5-10 mg twice daily. This specimen consisted of CD4+ T cells sorted from blood, obtained at week 24, from a patient treated with tofacitinib. The receptor set was obtained from a human donor with alopecia areata.

This rearrangement joins TRBV27 to TRBJ2-1; a weak D match, TRBD2 (5 bases). Germline-derived CDR1 and CDR2 are MNHEY and SMNVEV (reference sequence). This CDR3 is 14 amino acids long. V lost 2 bases, J lost 9 bases, and 14 bases lay in between. This CDR3 reads CASSLVVRAGEQFF. The CDR3 bases are TGTGCCAGCAGTTTAGTGGTGCGGGCTGGTGAGCAGTTCTTC.

Only a few counts were recorded for this clone. CDR3 nucleotide sequence: TGTGCCAGCCTGGACGACAATTCCTACGAGCAGTACTTC. This translates into CASLDDNSYEQYF. The V and J genes are TRBV28 and TRBJ2-7; D gene uncertain. This CDR3 is 13 amino acids long. Looked up from germline, CDR1 is MDHEN and CDR2 is SYDVKM. Trimming pared 8 bases from V and 1 base from J, leaving 12 bases between. The full variable domain, in which reference TRBV28 and TRBJ2-7 provide the parts outside the CDR3, is DVKVTQSSRYLVKRTGEKVFLECVQDMDHENMFWYRQDPGLGLRLIYFSYDVKMKEKGDIPEGYSVSREKKERFSLILESASTNQTSMYLCASLDDNSYEQYFGPGTRLTVT.

Here the CDR3 reads CASSSVRGSQETQYF. The CDR3 DNA reads as TGTGCCAGCAGCTCGGTGCGGGGGTCCCAAGAGACCCAGTACTTC. The chain employs TRBV5-4 and TRBJ2-5; 7 bases align to TRBD2. Germline-derived CDR1 and CDR2 are SGHNT and YYREEE (reference sequence). The CDR3 has 15 residues. J was trimmed by 1 base and V by 3 bases; bases with no gene match: 6.

This clone was picked up one time. This chain uses TRBV30 with TRBJ1-2; 7 bases are shared with TRBD1. Trimming cost V 3 bases and J 3 bases; bases outside gene matches: 4. Germline loops: CDR1 GTSNPN, CDR2 SVGIG (reference sequence). This CDR3 has 13 residues. CDR3 nucleotide sequence: TGTGCCTGGAGCGACAGGGTCGACTATGGCTACACCTTC. It codes for CAWSDRVDYGYTF.

The chain combines TRBV27 with TRBJ2-5; 7 bases agree with TRBD1. With V trimmed by 5 bases and J by 4 bases, 10 bases remained unmatched. Germline CDR1 reads MNHEY; CDR2 reads SMNVEV (reference sequence). This CDR3 has 15 amino acids. The CDR3 region is CASSDPTGAGETQYF. CDR3 bases: TGTGCCAGCAGTGATCCAACAGGGGCAGGAGAGACCCAGTACTTC.

The chain recombines TRBV29-1 with TRBJ1-1, with TRBD1 matching over 10 bases. The germline V gene has CDR1 SQVTM and CDR2 ANQGSEA. V was pared by 0 bases and J by 5 bases, with 18 bases of the junction left unmatched. This CDR3 has 19 residues. CDR3 loop: CSVEDRGGWSGTGATEAFF. In DNA form, the CDR3 reads TGCAGCGTTGAAGATCGAGGTGGGTGGTCTGGGACAGGGGCTACTGAAGCTTTCTTT.

The chain recombines TRBV2 with TRBJ2-3; perhaps TRBD1 as D (5 bases). The germline V gene encodes CDR1 SNHLY and CDR2 FYNNEI. The CDR3 loop spans 17 amino acids. V lost 5 bases, J lost 2 bases, and 20 bases lay in between. The CDR3 sequence: CASSPTGSGRLTDTQYF. DNA of the CDR3: TGTGCCAGCAGTCCCACCGGGTCAGGGCGTCTCACAGATACGCAGTATTTT.

Notes on this clone: Germline is not matched at one junction end, which may reflect a read error. V usage is TRBV28 and J usage is TRBJ1-2; possible D gene TRBD1, 6 bases. The CDR3 covers 13 residues. The V gene's germline CDR1 is MDHEN and CDR2 SYDVKM. The CDR3 coding sequence is TGTGCCAGCAGTTTTGGGGGGCGGGAGAGGCTCCTCTTC. It codes for CASSFGGRERLLF.

This clone was picked up a small number of times. The V call is TRBV10-3, the J call TRBJ1-6; D not resolved. The germline gives CDR1 ENHRY, CDR2 SYGVKD. The V end lost 0 bases, the J end lost 9 bases, and 12 bases lay between the germline ends. The CDR3 sequence is 15 residues long. Written as DNA, the CDR3 is TGTGCCATCAGTGAGTCTAAAGGGTTTGTTTCACCCCTCCACTTT. It codes for CAISESKGFVSPLHF.

The chain recombines TRBV30 with TRBJ1-1; no clear D. Germline V CDR1 and CDR2: GTSNPN, SVGIG (reference sequence). The CDR3 sequence is 12 residues long. V was pared by 4 bases and J by 8 bases, with 14 bases between. CDR3 sequence (DNA): TGTGCCTGGAAAATAATAGCCTTGGAAGCTTTCTTT. It yields the protein CAWKIIALEAFF.

About this clone itself: The sample contains more than one DNA sequence encoding this CDR3. The chain uses TRBV29-1 and TRBJ1-1, with no clear D. This CDR3 has 12 residues. The V end was cut by 7 bases, the J end by 0 bases, with 9 bases between. Germline V CDR1 and CDR2: SQVTM, ANQGSEA. The chain's CDR3 is CSAGQVNTEAFF. The CDR3, as DNA: TGCAGCGCAGGTCAGGTGAACACTGAAGCTTTCTTT.

This rearrangement joins TRBV5-1 to TRBJ2-3; 7 positions match TRBD2. Germline loops: CDR1 SGHRS, CDR2 YFSETQ. CDR3 length: 16 amino acids. V shed 1 base and J 6 bases; nucleotides not matched to a gene: 11. For the CDR3, the DNA is TGCGCCAGCAGCTTGATTAGCGGGTCCATGGAGGATACGCAGTATTTT. Encoded protein: CASSLISGSMEDTQYF. The full variable domain, with the rest looked up from reference TRBV5-1 and TRBJ2-3, is KAGVTQTPRYLIKTRGQQVTLSCSPISGHRSVSWYQQTPGQGLQFLFEYFSETQRNKGNFPGRFSGRQFSNSRSEMNVSTLELGDSALYLCASSLISGSMEDTQYFGPGTRLTVL.

This clone was seen only a few times. The chain employs TRBV29-1 and TRBJ2-3; D is possibly TRBD1 or TRBD2 (7 bases each). Per the germline V gene, CDR1 is SQVTM and CDR2 is ANQGSEA. V lost 4 bases to trimming and J lost 6 bases, with 14 bases between them. The CDR3 runs to 13 residues. The CDR3 nucleotides are TGCAGCGTTGTCGACAGGGACTACGATACGCAGTATTTT. Translated, it gives CSVVDRDYDTQYF.

The V call is TRBV7-9, the J call TRBJ2-1; 8 nucleotides line up with TRBD1. V shed 0 bases and J 6 bases; nucleotides not matched to a gene: 4. Per the germline V gene, CDR1 is SEHNR and CDR2 is FQNEAQ (reference sequence). The CDR3 has 15 residues. In nucleotides, the CDR3 is TGTGCCAGCAGCTTAGCTGGACAGGGAGGCAATGAGCAGTTCTTC. This encodes CASSLAGQGGNEQFF.

The chain carries TRBV7-9 and TRBJ2-2; D not certain. The CDR3 has 13 residues. The ends were cut back, 4 bases at V and 7 bases at J, with 10 bases in the middle. CDR1 is SEHNR, CDR2 FQNEAQ, per germline (reference sequence). DNA of the CDR3: TGTGCCAGCAGCTCCCGAACTCTCGGGGAGCTGTTTTTT. Translating gives CASSSRTLGELFF.

The chain links TRBV7-2 to TRBJ1-6; D ambiguous. Germline V gene lookup returns CDR1 SGHTA and CDR2 FQGNSA. The CDR3 length is 14 residues. V was clipped by 1 base and J by 5 bases, with 6 bases between them. CDR3 bases: TGTGCCAGCAGCTTAGAGTACAATAATTCACCCCTCCACTTT. This sequence encodes CASSLEYNNSPLHF.

This chain connects TRBV30 to TRBJ1-5; possibly TRBD1 for D (6 bases). Between the trimmed V and J ends, which lost 3 bases and 9 bases, there was a span of 21 bases. CDR1 is GTSNPN, CDR2 SVGIG, per germline (reference sequence). The CDR3 is 15 residues long. The CDR3 nucleotides are TGTGCCTGGAGGCAAAGGGGGGGGCCGGAGGGGCCCCAGCATTTT. This translates into CAWRQRGGPEGPQHF.

J is TRBJ2-7 and V is TRBV11-2, with 9 nucleotides matching TRBD2. Germline V lookup: CDR1 SGHAT, CDR2 FQNNGV. The CDR3 loop spans 16 amino acids. V was pared by 4 bases and J by 0 bases, with 7 bases of the junction left unmatched. CDR3 nucleotide sequence: TGTGCCAGCAGCTCAACAAGCGGGGGGAACTCCTACGAGCAGTACTTC. The encoded protein is CASSSTSGGNSYEQYF.

CDR3 loop: CSASGDETQYF. The CDR3 DNA reads as TGCAGTGCTAGCGGGGACGAGACCCAGTACTTC. The chain uses TRBV20-1 and TRBJ2-5, with D perhaps matching TRBD1 or TRBD2 (5 bases each). The CDR3 extends over 11 amino acids. Looked up from germline, CDR1 is DFQATT and CDR2 is SNEGSKA (reference sequence). Trimming stripped 3 bases from V and 5 bases from J, with 7 bases between.